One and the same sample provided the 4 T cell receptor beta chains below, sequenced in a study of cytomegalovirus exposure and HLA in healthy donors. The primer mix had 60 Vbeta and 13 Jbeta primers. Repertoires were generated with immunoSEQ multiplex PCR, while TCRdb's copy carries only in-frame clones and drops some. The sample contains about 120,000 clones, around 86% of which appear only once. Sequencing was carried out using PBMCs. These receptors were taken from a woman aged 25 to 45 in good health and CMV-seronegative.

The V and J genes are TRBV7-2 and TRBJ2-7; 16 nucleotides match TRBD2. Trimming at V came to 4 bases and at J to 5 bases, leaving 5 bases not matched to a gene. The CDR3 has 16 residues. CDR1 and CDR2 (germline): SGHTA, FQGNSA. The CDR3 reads CASSWGTSGRANEQYF. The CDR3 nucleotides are TGTGCCAGCAGCTGGGGGACTAGCGGGAGGGCCAACGAGCAGTACTTC.

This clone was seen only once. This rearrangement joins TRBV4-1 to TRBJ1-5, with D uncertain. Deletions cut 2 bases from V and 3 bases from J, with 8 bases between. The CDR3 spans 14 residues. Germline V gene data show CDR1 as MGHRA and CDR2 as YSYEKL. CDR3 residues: CASSQFFVNQPQHF. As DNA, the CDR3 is TGCGCCAGCAGCCAATTTTTCGTCAATCAGCCCCAGCATTTT.

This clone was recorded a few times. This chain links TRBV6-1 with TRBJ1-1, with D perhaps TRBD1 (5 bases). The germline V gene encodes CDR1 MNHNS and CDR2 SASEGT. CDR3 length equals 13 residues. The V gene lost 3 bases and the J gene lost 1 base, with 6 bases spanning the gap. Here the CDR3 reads CASSDQGNTEAFF. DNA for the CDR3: TGTGCCAGCAGTGACCAGGGGAACACTGAAGCTTTCTTT.

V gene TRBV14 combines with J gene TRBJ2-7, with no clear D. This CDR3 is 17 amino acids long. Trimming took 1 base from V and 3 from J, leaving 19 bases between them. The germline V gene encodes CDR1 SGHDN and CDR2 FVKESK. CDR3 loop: CASSQGEVSGGHYEQYF. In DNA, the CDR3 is TGTGCCAGCAGCCAAGGTGAGGTGTCGGGTGGTCACTACGAGCAGTACTTC.